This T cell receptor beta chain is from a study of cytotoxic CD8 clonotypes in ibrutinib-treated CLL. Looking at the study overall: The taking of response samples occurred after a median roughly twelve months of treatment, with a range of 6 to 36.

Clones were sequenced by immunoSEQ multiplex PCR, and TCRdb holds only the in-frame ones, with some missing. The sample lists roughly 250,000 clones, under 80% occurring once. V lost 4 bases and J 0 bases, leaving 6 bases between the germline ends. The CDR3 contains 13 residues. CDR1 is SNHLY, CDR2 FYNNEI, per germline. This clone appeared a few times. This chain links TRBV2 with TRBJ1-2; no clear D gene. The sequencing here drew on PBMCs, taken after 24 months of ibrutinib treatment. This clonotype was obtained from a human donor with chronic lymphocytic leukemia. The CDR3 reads CASSGSSNYGYTF. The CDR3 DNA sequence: TGTGCCAGCAGTGGGAGCTCTAACTATGGCTACACCTTC. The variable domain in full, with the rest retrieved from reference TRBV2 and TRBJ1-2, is EPEVTQTPSHQVTQMGQEVILRCVPISNHLYFYWYRQILGQKVEFLVSFYNNEISEKSEIFDDQFSVERPDGSNFTLKIRSTKLEDSAMYFCASSGSSNYGYTFGSGTRLTVV.